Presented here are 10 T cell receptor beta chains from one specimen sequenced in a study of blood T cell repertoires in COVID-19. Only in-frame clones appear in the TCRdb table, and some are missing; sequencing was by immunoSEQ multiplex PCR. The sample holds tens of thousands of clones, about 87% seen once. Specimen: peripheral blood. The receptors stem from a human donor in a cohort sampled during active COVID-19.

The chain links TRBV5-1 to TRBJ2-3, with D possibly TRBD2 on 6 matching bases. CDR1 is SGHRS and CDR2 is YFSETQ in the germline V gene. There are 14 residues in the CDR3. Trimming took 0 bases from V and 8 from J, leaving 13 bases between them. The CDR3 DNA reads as TGCGCCAGCAGCTTGGCTAGCGAAAGAGGTACGCAGTATTTT. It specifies CASSLASERGTQYF.

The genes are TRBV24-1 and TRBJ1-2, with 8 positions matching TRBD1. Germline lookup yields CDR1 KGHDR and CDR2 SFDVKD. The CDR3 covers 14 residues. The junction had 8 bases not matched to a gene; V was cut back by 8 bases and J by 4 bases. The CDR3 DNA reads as TGTGCCACCACTTTCGGACAGGGAAGCTATGGCTACACCTTC. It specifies CATTFGQGSYGYTF.

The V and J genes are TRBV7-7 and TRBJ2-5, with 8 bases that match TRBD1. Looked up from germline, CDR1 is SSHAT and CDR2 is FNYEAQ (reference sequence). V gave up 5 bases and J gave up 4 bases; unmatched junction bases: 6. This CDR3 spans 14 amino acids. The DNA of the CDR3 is TGTGCCAGCAGCCACGACAGGGGAGGAGAGACCCAGTACTTC. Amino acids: CASSHDRGGETQYF.

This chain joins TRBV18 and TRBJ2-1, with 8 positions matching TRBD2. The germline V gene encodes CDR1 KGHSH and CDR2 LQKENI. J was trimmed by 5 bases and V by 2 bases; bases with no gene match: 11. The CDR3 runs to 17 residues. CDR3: CASSPSAGTRGNNEQFF. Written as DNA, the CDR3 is TGTGCCAGCTCACCAAGCGCCGGGACTAGAGGGAACAATGAGCAGTTCTTC. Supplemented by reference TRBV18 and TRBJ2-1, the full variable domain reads NAGVMQNPRHLVRRRGQEARLRCSPMKGHSHVYWYRQLPEEGLKFMVYLQKENIIDESGMPKERFSAEFPKEGPSILRIQQVVRGDSAAYFCASSPSAGTRGNNEQFFGPGTRLTVL.

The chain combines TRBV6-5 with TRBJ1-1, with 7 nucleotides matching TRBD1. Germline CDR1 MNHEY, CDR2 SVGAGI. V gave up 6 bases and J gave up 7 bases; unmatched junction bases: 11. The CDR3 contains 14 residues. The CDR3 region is CASRGQGGPNEAFF. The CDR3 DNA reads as TGTGCCAGCAGAGGGCAGGGGGGACCGAATGAAGCTTTCTTT.

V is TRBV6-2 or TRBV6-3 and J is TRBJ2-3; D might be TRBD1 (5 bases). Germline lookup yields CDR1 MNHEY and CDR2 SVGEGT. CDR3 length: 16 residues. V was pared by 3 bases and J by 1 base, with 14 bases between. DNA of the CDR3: TGTGCCAGCAGTTATCCAGGGTATGAGGGCACAGATACGCAGTATTTT. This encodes CASSYPGYEGTDTQYF.

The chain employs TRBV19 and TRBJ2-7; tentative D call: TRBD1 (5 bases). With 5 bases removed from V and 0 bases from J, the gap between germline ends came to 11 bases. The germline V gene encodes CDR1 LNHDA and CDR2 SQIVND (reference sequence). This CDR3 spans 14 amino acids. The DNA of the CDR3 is TGTGCCAGTAGTTGGGGCAGAAGCTCCTACGAGCAGTACTTC. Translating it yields CASSWGRSSYEQYF.

CDR3 nucleotides: TGTGCCAGCAGCCAAGAACCGGGTTACGAGCAGTACTTC. Protein: CASSQEPGYEQYF. This rearrangement joins TRBV4-2 to TRBJ2-7; D ambiguous. The germline gives CDR1 LGHNA, CDR2 YNFKEQ. CDR3 length: 13 amino acids. V lost 0 bases, J lost 4 bases, and 7 bases lay in between.

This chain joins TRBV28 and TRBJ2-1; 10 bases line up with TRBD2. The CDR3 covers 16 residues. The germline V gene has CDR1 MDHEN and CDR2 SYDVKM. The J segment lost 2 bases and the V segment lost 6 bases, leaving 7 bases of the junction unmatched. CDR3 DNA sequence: TGTGCCAGCAGACTATCGAGCGGGAGGGCCTACAATGAGCAGTTCTTC. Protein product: CASRLSSGRAYNEQFF.

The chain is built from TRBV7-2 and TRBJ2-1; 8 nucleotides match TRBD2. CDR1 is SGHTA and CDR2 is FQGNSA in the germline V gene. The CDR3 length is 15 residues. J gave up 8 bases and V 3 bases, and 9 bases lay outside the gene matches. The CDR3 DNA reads TGTGCCAGCAGCTTCCTAGCGGGTGACTGGGATGAGCAGTTCTTC. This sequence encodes CASSFLAGDWDEQFF.